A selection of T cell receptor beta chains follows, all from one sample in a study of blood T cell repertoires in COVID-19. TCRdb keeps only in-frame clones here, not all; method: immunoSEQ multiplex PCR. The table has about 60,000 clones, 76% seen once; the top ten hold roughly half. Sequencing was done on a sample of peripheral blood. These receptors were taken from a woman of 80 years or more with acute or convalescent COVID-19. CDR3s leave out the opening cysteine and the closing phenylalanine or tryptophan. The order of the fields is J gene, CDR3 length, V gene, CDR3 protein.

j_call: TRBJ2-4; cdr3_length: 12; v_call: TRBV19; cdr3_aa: ASSASDIRGSRY
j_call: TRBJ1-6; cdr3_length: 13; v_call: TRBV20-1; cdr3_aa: SASAQGAGNSPLH
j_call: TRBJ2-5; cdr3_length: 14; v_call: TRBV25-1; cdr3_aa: ASSERSGRTQETQY
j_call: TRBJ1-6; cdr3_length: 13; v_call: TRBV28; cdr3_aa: ASSPSGTGRKTLH
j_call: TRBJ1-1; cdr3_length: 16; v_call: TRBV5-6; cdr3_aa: ASSSPHQPGQGESEAF
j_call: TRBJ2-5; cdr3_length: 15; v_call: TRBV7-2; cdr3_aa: ASSLWGLAGVVETQY
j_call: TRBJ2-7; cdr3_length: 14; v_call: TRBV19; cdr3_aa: ASSPYRESRKDGQY
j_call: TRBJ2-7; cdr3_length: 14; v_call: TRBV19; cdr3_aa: ASSDGPGTGSYEQY
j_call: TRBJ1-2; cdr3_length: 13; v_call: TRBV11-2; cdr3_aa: ASSPLDADYKGYT
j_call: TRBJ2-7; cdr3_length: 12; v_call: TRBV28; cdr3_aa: ASNVQGNSYEQY
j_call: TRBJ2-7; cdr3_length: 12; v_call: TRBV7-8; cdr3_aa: ASSPPRVETEQY
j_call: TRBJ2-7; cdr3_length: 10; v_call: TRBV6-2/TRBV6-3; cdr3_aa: ASSGQGYEQY
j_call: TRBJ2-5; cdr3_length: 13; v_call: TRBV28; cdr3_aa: ASSPQLSAEETQY
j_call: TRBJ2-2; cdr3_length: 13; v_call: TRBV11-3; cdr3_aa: ASSAGGAGAGELF
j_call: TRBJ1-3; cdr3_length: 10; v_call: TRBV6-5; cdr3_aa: ASSPAGNTIY
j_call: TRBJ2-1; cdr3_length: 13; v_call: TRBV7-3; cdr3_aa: ASSQTPRGYNEQF
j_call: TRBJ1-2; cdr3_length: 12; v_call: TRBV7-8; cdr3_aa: ASSPPGQIYGYT